This record looks at one T cell receptor beta chain sequence and its context. What it recognizes is unknown. Germline values: CDR1 GTSNPN, CDR2 SVGIG (reference sequence). Trimming at V came to 3 bases and at J to 2 bases, leaving 4 bases not matched to a gene. CDR3 length: 15 residues. The data stem from a study of cytomegalovirus exposure and HLA in healthy donors. PCR amplification relied on 60 Vbeta primers (plus 13 Jbeta primers). The method was immunoSEQ multiplex PCR; TCRdb's version includes in-frame clones alone and lacks a portion of them. The table shows about 120,000 clones, with less than 10% occurring only once. Findings and limits, study-wide: Accurate prediction of most subjects' HLA-A and HLA-B alleles from TCR beta sequences was reported. Under in vitro conditions, three CMV-associated chains were confirmed as specific for CMV antigens.

The TCR sequence derives from a woman aged 40 to 50 in good health and CMV-seropositive. This chain joins TRBV30 and TRBJ2-7, with 13 bases lining up with TRBD2. The sequenced sample was PBMCs. The CDR3 DNA follows: TGTGCCTGGAGCTTGGGACTAGCGGGGCCCTACGAGCAGTACTTC. Translation: CAWSLGLAGPYEQYF.